Listed below are T cell receptor beta chains from one sample, sequenced in a study of blood T cell repertoires in COVID-19. Assay used: immunoSEQ multiplex PCR; TCRdb lists only in-frame clones, some missing. Seen here are 110,000 to 150,000 clones, more than 80% observed once, and the top ten hold approximately 3%. Material: peripheral blood. These receptor sequences come from a woman aged 60-75 years with active COVID-19. Each CDR3 is given with its conserved first and last residue. The D gene is left open where the match is weak. The size of a clone is reported for some rows only, either as once, few or many, or as a class for expanded clones.

d_call	v_call	j_call	clone_size	cdr3_nt	cdr3_aa
.	TRBV21-1	TRBJ1-1	.	TGTGCCAGCAGCACCGGACTGATCCGCTTT	CASSTGLIRF
.	TRBV6-2/TRBV6-3	TRBJ1-4	.	TGTGCCAGCAGTTACCCATACGCGGGGGATGAAAAACTGTTTTTT	CASSYPYAGDEKLFF
TRBD1	TRBV5-1	TRBJ1-6	.	TGCGCCAGCAGCTTGCAAGGGACAGATAATTCACCCCTCCACTTT	CASSLQGTDNSPLHF
.	TRBV13	TRBJ2-7	.	TGTGCCAGCAGCCTAGGCCTTACTGGGAGACACTACGAGCAGTACTTC	CASSLGLTGRHYEQYF
.	TRBV13	TRBJ2-5	.	TGTGCCAGCAGCCAGGCGCTGGAGACCCAGTACTTC	CASSQALETQYF
TRBD1	TRBV12-3/TRBV12-4	TRBJ2-7	.	TGTGCCAGCCAAGGGGGACAGGGCTCGGAGCAGTACTTC	CASQGGQGSEQYF
.	TRBV9	TRBJ2-7	medium-sized	TGTGCCAGCAGCGTAGGTCTAAGCTCCTACGAGCAGTACTTC	CASSVGLSSYEQYF
TRBD1	TRBV7-9	TRBJ2-7	.	TGTGCCAGCAGCTCCTTGGGACAGGGGGCCGGTTCCTACGAGCAGTACTTC	CASSSLGQGAGSYEQYF
.	TRBV10-2	TRBJ1-5	.	TGCGCCAGCAGCTACGTCGGAGGGAATCAGCCCCAGCATTTT	CASSYVGGNQPQHF
TRBD1	TRBV6-1	TRBJ2-2	.	TGTGCCAGCAGATCGGGACAGGGCACCGGGGAGCTGTTTTTT	CASRSGQGTGELFF
TRBD1	TRBV15	TRBJ2-1	.	TGTGCCACCAGCAGAGATGGACAGGGCGGAGGTGAGCAGTTCTTC	CATSRDGQGGGEQFF
.	TRBV29-1	TRBJ2-1	.	TGCAGCGTTGATAACCGGAGAATTTTGGGTGAGCAGTTCTTC	CSVDNRRILGEQFF
TRBD2	TRBV5-1	TRBJ2-3	.	TGCGCCAGCAGCGCAACCACTAGCGGACTCCCCAAGGGGGCAGATACGCAGTATTTT	CASSATTSGLPKGADTQYF
TRBD2	TRBV7-6	TRBJ2-3	.	TGTGCCAGCAGCTTAGGGAGCGGGGGGACCACAGATACGCAGTATTTT	CASSLGSGGTTDTQYF
.	TRBV21-1	TRBJ2-3	once	TGTGCCAGCAGCAAAGGGGGCAACAGGTTAGGCACAGATACGCAGTATTTT	CASSKGGNRLGTDTQYF
.	TRBV30	TRBJ1-5	.	TGTGCCTGGAGTGTACGACAAAATCAGCCCCAGCATTTT	CAWSVRQNQPQHF
TRBD1	TRBV9	TRBJ1-3	.	TGTGCCAGCAGCCCTCCAGGGGGCTCTGGAAACACCATATATTTT	CASSPPGGSGNTIYF
TRBD2	TRBV18	TRBJ2-7	.	TGTGCCAGCCCACAGCCGGGGGGAAGCAGCGGGAGTTATTACGAGCAGTACTTC	CASPQPGGSSGSYYEQYF
TRBD1	TRBV5-5	TRBJ1-6	once	TGTGCCAGCAGCTTGTCTCCTGGGGGACAGTATAGCTCCTATAATTCACCCCTCCACTTT	CASSLSPGGQYSSYNSPLHF
.	TRBV28	TRBJ2-3	.	TGTGCCAGCAGTTTGGGTGTTCCGGGAGATACGCAGTATTTT	CASSLGVPGDTQYF
TRBD2	TRBV27	TRBJ2-7	.	TGTGCCAGCAGTTTGCGCGGTCTAGCGGGAGAGTACGAGCAGTACTTC	CASSLRGLAGEYEQYF
TRBD2	TRBV2	TRBJ2-6	.	TGTGCCAGCAGCGAAGGACTAGCGGGAGCTGGGGCCAACGTCCTGACTTTC	CASSEGLAGAGANVLTF
TRBD2	TRBV28	TRBJ2-1	.	TGTGCCAGCAGGAGACCCGGGACTAGGTTTGAGCAGTTCTTC	CASRRPGTRFEQFF
.	TRBV25-1	TRBJ2-6	.	TGTGCCAGCAGTGAATACACTGCGGCCAACGTCCTGACTTTC	CASSEYTAANVLTF
TRBD2	TRBV5-1	TRBJ2-7	.	TGCGCCAGCAGCTCGGGAGTAGCGGGGACCGAGCAGTACTTC	CASSSGVAGTEQYF
.	TRBV5-6	TRBJ1-2	.	TGTGCCAGCAGCAAGGACAGCTCCTATGGCTACACCTTC	CASSKDSSYGYTF
.	TRBV6-5	TRBJ2-7	.	TGTGCCAGCAGTCGGAATCCTAGCACCCCCTACGAGCAGTACTTC	CASSRNPSTPYEQYF
.	TRBV6-5	TRBJ1-1	.	TGTGCCAGCACCGGCGGGATGGGGACTGAAGCTTTCTTT	CASTGGMGTEAFF
.	TRBV30	TRBJ1-1	.	TGTGCCTGGATCCCCAGCAGGGTGGGCACTGAAGCTTTCTTT	CAWIPSRVGTEAFF
.	TRBV4-3	TRBJ1-6	.	TGCGCCAGCAGCCAAGAGACGAGGTCACCCCTCCACTTT	CASSQETRSPLHF
TRBD2	TRBV6-2/TRBV6-3	TRBJ2-7	.	TGTGCCAGCAGTCCCCTCCCCTTAGCGGGAGACTACGAGCAGTACTTC	CASSPLPLAGDYEQYF
.	TRBV7-9	TRBJ1-5	.	TGTGCCAGCAGCCCCAGGGGTGGTCAGCCCCAGCATTTT	CASSPRGGQPQHF
TRBD1	TRBV9	TRBJ2-5	.	TGTGCCAGCAGCGCGACCGGGACAGGGGGCTTTGAGACCCAGTACTTC	CASSATGTGGFETQYF
TRBD2	TRBV19	TRBJ2-7	.	TGTGCCAACGGAACCGTAGCGGGAGGTCCCGGGTACGAGCAGTACTTC	CANGTVAGGPGYEQYF
.	TRBV6-6	TRBJ2-1	.	TGTGCCAGCAGTTACTCGAATCCAGCGGAGCAGTTCTTC	CASSYSNPAEQFF
TRBD2	TRBV4-2	TRBJ2-4	.	TGTGCCAGCAGCCTCCCGGGACTAGCGGGAGGGGTGCAAAACATTCAGTACTTC	CASSLPGLAGGVQNIQYF
.	TRBV3-1/TRBV3-2	TRBJ1-3	.	TGTGCCAGCAGCCAAGGCGCTAGCTCTGGAAACACCATATATTTT	CASSQGASSGNTIYF
TRBD1	TRBV29-1	TRBJ1-5	.	TGCAGCGTGACCTCCGGGACAGGGAACAATCAGCCCCAGCATTTT	CSVTSGTGNNQPQHF
.	TRBV7-2	TRBJ2-2	.	TGTGCCAGCAGCTCACTAGCGAACACCGGGGAGCTGTTTTTT	CASSSLANTGELFF
TRBD2	TRBV6-2/TRBV6-3	TRBJ2-7	.	TGTGCCAGCAGTTACCCCTCCTCTGTAGGGACTAGCGGGAGGTCCAACTACGAGCAGTACTTC	CASSYPSSVGTSGRSNYEQYF
TRBD1	TRBV27	TRBJ1-6	.	TGTGCCCGAGACAGGGAGAAACACCCCTATAATTCACCCCTCCACTTT	CARDREKHPYNSPLHF
.	TRBV7-6	TRBJ1-1	.	TGTGCCAGCAGCCCCCAGGCGTCAAGCCACGGGAGCACTGAAGCTTTCTTT	CASSPQASSHGSTEAFF
TRBD2	TRBV7-2	TRBJ2-7	.	TGTGCCAGCAGCTTAGCATTAGCGGGAGCCTACGAGCAGTACTTC	CASSLALAGAYEQYF
TRBD2	TRBV6-2/TRBV6-3	TRBJ2-7	.	TGTGCCAGCAGTTACTCGCCAGGGAGGGTGTACGAGCAGTACTTC	CASSYSPGRVYEQYF
.	TRBV15	TRBJ2-7	.	TGTGCCACCAGCAGATCGGGACTCTATTACGAGCAGTACTTC	CATSRSGLYYEQYF
TRBD1	TRBV7-3	TRBJ2-2	.	TGTGCCAGCAGCTTACTACCTCGGAGCGGACAGGGGAGCTCCGGGGAGCTGTTTTTT	CASSLLPRSGQGSSGELFF
.	TRBV6-6	TRBJ2-6	.	TGTGCCAGCCTTCGGCGGGGGGCCAACGTCCTGACTTTC	CASLRRGANVLTF
TRBD1	TRBV19	TRBJ1-4	.	TGTGCCAGTAGTACGGGACAGGCGGGAACTAATGAAAAACTGTTTTTT	CASSTGQAGTNEKLFF
.	TRBV2	TRBJ2-3	.	TGTGCCAGCAGGATCACAGGGTATCGGAAAACAGATACGCAGTATTTT	CASRITGYRKTDTQYF
TRBD2	TRBV11-2	TRBJ2-4	.	TGTGCCAGCAGCTTAGACCCTACGATAGCGGGAATAGCCAAAAACATTCAGTACTTC	CASSLDPTIAGIAKNIQYF
.	TRBV3-1/TRBV3-2	TRBJ1-3	.	TGTGCCAGCCTAAGCACAGGTTTCGGCTCTGGAAACACCATATATTTT	CASLSTGFGSGNTIYF
.	TRBV24-1	TRBJ2-3	.	TGTGCCACCAGTGATCCAGCGGGAGATACGCAGTATTTT	CATSDPAGDTQYF
TRBD2	TRBV6-2/TRBV6-3	TRBJ2-1	.	TGTGCCAGCAGTTATGGGGCGGGAGTTTCTGAGTTCTTC	CASSYGAGVSEFF
TRBD2	TRBV6-1	TRBJ2-1	.	TGTGCCAGCAGTGAAATAGCGGGGAATGAGCAGTTCTTC	CASSEIAGNEQFF
TRBD1	TRBV18	TRBJ1-1	.	TGTGCCAGCTCACCAAACCCTAAGGGGGCAGAAGCTTTCTTT	CASSPNPKGAEAFF
.	TRBV7-9	TRBJ2-3	.	TGTGCCAGCAGCTTCGCGACTAGGTTCCCAGATACGCAGTATTTT	CASSFATRFPDTQYF
TRBD1	TRBV15	TRBJ1-2	.	TGTGCCACCAGCAGGACGGACAGGGGGAGTGACGGCTACACCTTC	CATSRTDRGSDGYTF
TRBD2	TRBV27	TRBJ2-1	once	TGTGCCAGCGTCCCGGGACTAGCGGGAGGGCCCTATGAGCAGTTCTTC	CASVPGLAGGPYEQFF
TRBD2	TRBV12-3/TRBV12-4	TRBJ2-7	.	TGTGCCAGCAGTTCGGGACTAACCTACGAGCAGTACTTC	CASSSGLTYEQYF
.	TRBV27	TRBJ1-2	.	TGTGCCAGCAGTCTTTCAGACAGGACCCACTACACCTTC	CASSLSDRTHYTF